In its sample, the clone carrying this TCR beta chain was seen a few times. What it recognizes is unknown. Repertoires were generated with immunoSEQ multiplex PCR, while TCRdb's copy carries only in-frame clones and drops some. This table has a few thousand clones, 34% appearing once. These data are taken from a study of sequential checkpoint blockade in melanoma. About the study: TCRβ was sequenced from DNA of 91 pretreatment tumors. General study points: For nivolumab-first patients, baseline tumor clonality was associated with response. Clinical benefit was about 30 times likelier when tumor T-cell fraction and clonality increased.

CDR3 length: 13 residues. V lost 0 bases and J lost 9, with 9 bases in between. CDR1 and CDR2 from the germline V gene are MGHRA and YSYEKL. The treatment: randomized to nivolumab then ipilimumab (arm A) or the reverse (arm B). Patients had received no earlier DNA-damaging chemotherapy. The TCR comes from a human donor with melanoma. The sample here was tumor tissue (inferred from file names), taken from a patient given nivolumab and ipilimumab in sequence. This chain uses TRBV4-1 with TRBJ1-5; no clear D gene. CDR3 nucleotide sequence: TGCGCCAGCAGCCAAGATCCGTCCGGGCCCCAGCATTTT. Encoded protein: CASSQDPSGPQHF.